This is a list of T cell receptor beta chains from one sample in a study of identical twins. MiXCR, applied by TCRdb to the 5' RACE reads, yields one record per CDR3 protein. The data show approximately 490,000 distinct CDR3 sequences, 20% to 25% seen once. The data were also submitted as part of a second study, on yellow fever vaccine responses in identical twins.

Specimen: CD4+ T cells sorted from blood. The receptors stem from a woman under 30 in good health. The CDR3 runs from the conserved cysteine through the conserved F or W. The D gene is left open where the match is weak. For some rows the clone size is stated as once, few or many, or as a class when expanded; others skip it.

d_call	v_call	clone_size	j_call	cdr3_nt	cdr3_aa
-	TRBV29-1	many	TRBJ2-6	TGCAGCGTTGAAGATAGGGGGGCTGGGGCCAACGTCCTGACTTTC	CSVEDRGAGANVLTF
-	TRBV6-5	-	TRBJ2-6	TGTGCCAGCAGTTACGGGCCGGGACACAGGAGATCTGGGGCCAACGTCCTGACTTTC	CASSYGPGHRRSGANVLTF
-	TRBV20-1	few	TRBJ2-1	TGCAGTGCTAGAGATACCGGGACTTTATCCTACAATGAGCAGTTCTTC	CSARDTGTLSYNEQFF
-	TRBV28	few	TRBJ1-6	TGTGCCAGCAGTACCTCGACATACAATTCACCCCTCCACTTT	CASSTSTYNSPLHF
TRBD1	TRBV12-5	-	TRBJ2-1	TGTGCTAGTGGCGGGACAGTCTACAATGAGCAGTTCTTC	CASGGTVYNEQFF
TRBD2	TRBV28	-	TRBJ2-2	TGTGCCAGCAGTGTGACTAGCGGGAGGGCGGTCGGGGAGCTGTTTTTT	CASSVTSGRAVGELFF
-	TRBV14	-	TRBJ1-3	TGTGCCAGCAGCCAGAGGCAGGGCTCTGGAAACACCATATATTTT	CASSQRQGSGNTIYF
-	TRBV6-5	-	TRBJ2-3	TGTGCCAGCAGTTACTTCCAGGGCACAGATACGCAGTATTTT	CASSYFQGTDTQYF
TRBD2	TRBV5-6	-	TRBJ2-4	TGTGCCAGCAGCTTTGCCGCGGGGGACGACATTCAGTACTTC	CASSFAAGDDIQYF
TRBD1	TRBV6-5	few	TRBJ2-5	TGTGCCAGCAGTTACCCACGGACAGGGTCACCCCAAGAGACCCAGTACTTC	CASSYPRTGSPQETQYF
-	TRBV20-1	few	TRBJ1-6	TGCAGTGCTCGCTCCCAAAATTCACCCCTCCACTTT	CSARSQNSPLHF